A single sample gave rise to the 20 T cell receptor beta chains below, sequenced in a study of blood T cell repertoires in COVID-19. The protocol was immunoSEQ multiplex PCR, while the TCRdb copy is restricted to in-frame clones and leaves out a portion. The profile shows around 100,000 clones, over 70% of them singletons. The sequencing input was peripheral blood. The source is a man between 45 and 60 years old with acute or convalescent COVID-19.

The V gene is TRBV5-1, the J gene TRBJ1-2, with D unclear. Germline V gene sequence: CDR1 SGHRS, CDR2 YFSETQ. V was clipped by 0 bases and J by 2 bases, with 8 bases between them. The CDR3 has 14 amino acids. This chain's CDR3 is CASSLGGRNYGYTF. As DNA, the CDR3 is TGCGCCAGCAGCTTGGGAGGGAGAAACTATGGCTACACCTTC.

The chain uses TRBV9 and TRBJ2-5; 10 nucleotides agree with TRBD2. This CDR3 is built from 15 residues. With 6 bases clipped from V and 4 bases from J, the junction kept 9 bases outside the gene matches. The germline gives CDR1 SGDLS, CDR2 YYNGEE. The CDR3 DNA reads as TGTGCCAGCACCCCTGGAGCGGGGGGGCGAGAGACCCAGTACTTC. Protein sequence: CASTPGAGGRETQYF.

The chain employs TRBV5-6 and TRBJ2-5; TRBD2 matches at 7 bases. CDR1 is SGHDT, CDR2 YYEEEE, per germline. With 10 bases clipped from V and 2 bases from J, the junction kept 23 bases outside the gene matches. This CDR3 is 18 amino acids long. The CDR3 reads CAASSQLISGPNQETQYF. CDR3 nucleotide sequence: TGTGCCGCCAGCAGCCAGCTAATTAGCGGGCCCAATCAAGAGACCCAGTACTTC.

This clone was seen once. The rearrangement uses TRBV19 and TRBJ2-2, with 9 bases identical to TRBD2. The V and J ends lost 6 bases and 5 bases, in that order; junction bases with no gene match: 4. The CDR3 length is 14 residues. Germline CDR1 LNHDA, CDR2 SQIVND (reference sequence). CDR3 region: CASSAGGGTGELFF. In DNA form, the CDR3 reads TGTGCCAGTAGCGCGGGAGGGGGGACCGGGGAGCTGTTTTTT. Drawing the rest from reference TRBV19 and TRBJ2-2, the complete variable domain is DGGITQSPKYLFRKEGQNVTLSCEQNLNHDAMYWYRQDPGQGLRLIYYSQIVNDFQKGDIAEGYSVSREKKESFPLTVTSAQKNPTAFYLCASSAGGGTGELFFGEGSRLTVL.

The chain recombines TRBV12-3 or TRBV12-4 with TRBJ1-5, with unresolved D. V was cut by 6 bases and J by 1 base, with 7 bases left in between. This CDR3 contains 13 residues. In nucleotides, the CDR3 is TGTGCCAGCAGGGGCAGCAGCAATCAGCCCCAGCATTTT. It encodes CASRGSSNQPQHF.

The chain recombines TRBV10-3 with TRBJ1-2, with 8 bases that match TRBD1. Germline CDR1 and CDR2: ENHRY and SYGVKD. V trimming: 7 bases; J trimming: 3 bases; junction bases outside the gene matches: 7. This CDR3 is 14 amino acids long. The CDR3 loop reads CAITQGAGDYGYTF. CDR3 nucleotides: TGTGCCATCACCCAGGGGGCAGGGGACTATGGCTACACCTTC.

The chain recombines TRBV11-2 with TRBJ2-1; 7 positions agree with TRBD1. This CDR3 has 12 residues. The germline CDR1 and CDR2 sequences are SGHAT and FQNNGV. With V trimmed by 5 bases and J by 9 bases, 4 bases remained unmatched. The CDR3 DNA sequence: TGTGCCAGCAGCCGACAGGGTCCTGAGCAGTTCTTC. It encodes CASSRQGPEQFF.

The rearrangement links TRBV6-1 to TRBJ1-2; a weak D match, TRBD1 (5 bases). The CDR3 is 15 residues long. Germline assignment: CDR1 MNHNS and CDR2 SASEGT. Trimming stripped 2 bases from V and 0 bases from J, with 10 bases between. CDR3 in DNA: TGTGCCAGCAGTGAATTAACAGGACCTAACTATGGCTACACCTTC. Residues: CASSELTGPNYGYTF.

This rearrangement joins TRBV27 to TRBJ1-6; TRBD1 matches 8 bases. V lost 5 bases to trimming and J lost 14 bases; unmatched junction nucleotides: 17. Germline V gene lookup returns CDR1 MNHEY and CDR2 SMNVEV (reference sequence). The CDR3 has 16 residues. DNA of the CDR3: TGTGCCAGCAGTCCGGTCGGACAGGGATCGGGGTGGGCCCTCCACTTT. Translation gives CASSPVGQGSGWALHF.

The rearrangement joins TRBV6-1 to TRBJ1-2; the match to TRBD1 covers 10 bases. The CDR3 has 15 residues. Germline CDR1 and CDR2: MNHNS and SASEGT. Losses at the gene ends were 2 bases for V and 7 bases for J; bases not matched to a gene: 7. CDR3 sequence (DNA): TGTGCCAGCAGTGAAATGACAGGGGGCAGGGTTGGCTACACCTTC. Protein product: CASSEMTGGRVGYTF.

V gene TRBV9 combines with J gene TRBJ2-7, with D uncertain. This CDR3 contains 14 residues. Trimming took 0 bases from V and 3 from J, leaving 10 bases between them. In germline, CDR1 is SGDLS, CDR2 YYNGEE. The CDR3 here is CASSVGLVGYEQYF. CDR3 in DNA: TGTGCCAGCAGCGTAGGGTTGGTCGGCTACGAGCAGTACTTC.

This clone was counted only a few times. The V gene is TRBV28, the J gene TRBJ2-1; TRBD1 is a possible D gene (6 bases). The CDR3 contains 15 residues. The V gene lost 6 bases and the J gene lost 3 bases, with 15 bases spanning the gap. In germline, CDR1 is MDHEN, CDR2 SYDVKM. The CDR3 DNA sequence: TGTGCCAGCAGACCCCCAGGGGCAAGCTACAATGAGCAGTTCTTC. Residues: CASRPPGASYNEQFF.

There are a few counts of this clone. The rearrangement joins TRBV12-3 or TRBV12-4 to TRBJ2-1; perhaps TRBD2 as D (6 bases). Trimming shortened V by 11 bases and J by 0 bases, and 11 bases separated the two germline ends. The CDR3 has 13 amino acids. The CDR3 bases are TGTGCCGCGGGGTCGAGCTCCTACAATGAGCAGTTCTTC. This codes for CAAGSSSYNEQFF.

CDR3 in amino acids: CSAESGLSGNTIYF. The CDR3 nucleotides are TGCAGCGCAGAATCAGGTCTCTCTGGAAACACCATATATTTT. This rearrangement joins TRBV29-1 to TRBJ1-3; D is ambiguous. The germline V and J ends were trimmed by 7 bases and 0 bases, with 13 bases remaining between them. Germline CDR1 SQVTM, CDR2 ANQGSEA. This CDR3 is 14 amino acids long.

V and J are TRBV6-5 and TRBJ1-1, with D perhaps matching TRBD1 (6 bases). The germline CDR1 and CDR2 sequences are MNHEY and SVGAGI. V was clipped by 4 bases and J by 5 bases, with 11 bases between them. The CDR3 has 13 residues. This CDR3 is CASSSDRDTEAFF. The DNA for the CDR3 is TGTGCCAGCAGTTCGGACAGAGATACTGAAGCTTTCTTT.

Details on this clone: Within the sample, other DNA sequences also encode this same CDR3. V is TRBV5-1 and J is TRBJ1-2, with 7 bases fitting TRBD1. With V trimmed by 0 bases and J by 1 base, 0 bases remained unmatched. CDR1 and CDR2 (germline): SGHRS, YFSETQ. The CDR3 consists of 14 residues. The CDR3 sequence: CASSLDRGNYGYTF. The CDR3 DNA sequence: TGCGCCAGCAGCTTGGACAGGGGTAACTATGGCTACACCTTC.

The CDR3 reads CASSMSTVQETQYF. DNA for the CDR3: TGTGCCAGTAGTATGTCCACAGTACAAGAGACCCAGTACTTC. V is TRBV19 and J is TRBJ2-5; no reliable D call. In germline, CDR1 is LNHDA, CDR2 SQIVND (reference sequence). This CDR3 is built from 14 residues. The V end lost 3 bases, the J end lost 2 bases, and 10 bases lay between the germline ends.

The sample holds many counts of this clone. This chain connects TRBV3-1 (or the pseudogene TRBV3-2) to TRBJ1-2; D not resolved. Germline CDR1 is LGHDT and CDR2 is YNNKEL (reference sequence). This CDR3 region has 18 residues. With 1 base removed from V and 6 bases from J, the gap between germline ends came to 24 bases. CDR3 in amino acids: CASSQVLGIGKSSDGYTF. In DNA, the CDR3 is TGTGCCAGCAGCCAAGTATTAGGCATCGGTAAGAGTAGCGATGGCTACACCTTC.

V and J are TRBV3-1 (or the pseudogene TRBV3-2) and TRBJ2-5, with 7 bases lining up with TRBD2. V was clipped by 0 bases and J by 7 bases; unmatched bases: 5. Germline lookup yields CDR1 LGHDT and CDR2 YNNKEL (reference sequence). The CDR3 contains 14 residues. The CDR3 bases are TGTGCCAGCAGCCAAGATAGCGGGTCAGGGACCCAGTACTTC. Translated: CASSQDSGSGTQYF.

This clone was picked up a small number of times. The J gene is TRBJ1-1, the V gene TRBV5-1; possibly TRBD1 for D (6 bases). The CDR3 length is 15 residues. Looked up from germline, CDR1 is SGHRS and CDR2 is YFSETQ. V lost 0 bases, J lost 7 bases, and 16 bases lay in between. The DNA of the CDR3 is TGCGCCAGCAGCTTGGCACAGGGCTTCTTTGTTGAAGCTTTCTTT. Its translation is CASSLAQGFFVEAFF.